This TCR beta chain was sequenced during a study of blood T cell repertoires in COVID-19. Overall study: Both acute and convalescent COVID-19 samples were obtained from the United States, Italy and Spain.

Per the germline V gene, CDR1 is SGHNT and CDR2 is YYREEE (reference sequence). The CDR3 length is 15 residues. J was trimmed by 6 bases and V by 1 base; bases with no gene match: 3. Per the authors' pipeline: Reference gene primer amplification gave estimated nucleated cell counts. Repertoires were generated with immunoSEQ multiplex PCR, while TCRdb's copy carries only in-frame clones and drops some. V and J calls and clone size are given by that table; D and trimming were obtained from the DNA. Of 120,000 or so clones in the sample, roughly four fifths were seen once. V is TRBV5-4 and J is TRBJ2-2; 10 bases agree with TRBD2. The sequencing sample was made of peripheral blood. The receptor was isolated from a human donor in a cohort sampled during active COVID-19. CDR3 loop: CASSLSGRAPGELFF. The DNA of the CDR3 is TGTGCCAGCAGCTTGAGCGGGAGGGCCCCCGGGGAGCTGTTTTTT.